Listed here are 23 T cell receptor beta chains from one sample, sequenced in a study of blood T cell repertoires in COVID-19. TCRdb's table, derived via immunoSEQ multiplex PCR, lists solely in-frame clones and lacks some. The sample contains fewer than 300,000 clones, around 87% of which appear only once. Source material: peripheral blood. These receptors all come from a woman aged 45-60 years with acute or convalescent COVID-19.

The V call is TRBV27, the J call TRBJ2-2; tentative D call: TRBD1 (5 bases). The CDR3 covers 13 residues. Germline loops: CDR1 MNHEY, CDR2 SMNVEV (reference sequence). Trimming took off 4 bases at V and 7 bases at J, with 10 bases between the two ends. CDR3 bases: TGTGCCAGCAGTTACCAGGGAATCGGGGAGCTGTTTTTT. It is translated as CASSYQGIGELFF.

A note on this clone: One junction end disagrees with the germline gene, perhaps due to a read error. The chain links TRBV6-5 to TRBJ2-4, with 7 nucleotides matching TRBD1. Germline CDR1 and CDR2: MNHEY and SVGAGI. The CDR3 totals 10 residues. CDR3 sequence reads: CASRETGLHF. CDR3 DNA sequence: TGTGCCAGCAGAGAGACAGGGTTACACTTC.

In its sample, this clone was seen a few times. V and J are TRBV20-1 and TRBJ2-3; D might be TRBD2 (6 bases). Looked up from germline, CDR1 is DFQATT and CDR2 is SNEGSKA (reference sequence). The CDR3 contains 14 residues. V lost 3 bases and J lost 0, with 10 bases in between. CDR3 amino acids: CSASFGTSTDTQYF. CDR3 nucleotide sequence: TGCAGTGCTAGTTTCGGGACTAGCACAGATACGCAGTATTTT.

This clone was counted a single time. The V and J genes are TRBV5-4 and TRBJ1-1; D remains ambiguous. The V and J ends lost 1 base and 1 base respectively, with 23 bases between them. This CDR3 spans 19 amino acids. In germline, CDR1 is SGHNT, CDR2 YYREEE (reference sequence). The CDR3 here is CASSLIILRENIKNTEAFF. The CDR3 DNA sequence: TGTGCCAGCAGCTTGATTATTTTACGGGAAAATATTAAGAACACTGAAGCTTTCTTT.

The table lists this clone with a count of one. The chain has TRBV27 and TRBJ2-2; a weak D match, TRBD1 (6 bases). The ends were cut back, 5 bases at V and 5 bases at J, with 9 bases in the middle. The CDR3 is 13 amino acids. Germline V lookup: CDR1 MNHEY, CDR2 SMNVEV (reference sequence). The CDR3, as DNA: TGTGCCAGCAGTCTACAGGGAACCGGGGAGCTGTTTTTT. Translating gives CASSLQGTGELFF.

This chain connects TRBV30 to TRBJ1-2; no reliable D call. This CDR3 contains 15 residues. Germline CDR1 reads GTSNPN; CDR2 reads SVGIG (reference sequence). V was cut by 8 bases and J by 0 bases, with 19 bases left in between. The CDR3 spells CALWAGYLSNYGYTF. CDR3 nucleotide sequence: TGTGCCCTTTGGGCAGGATACCTCTCTAACTATGGCTACACCTTC.

In this sample, this clone turned up a few times. The chain carries TRBV3-1 (or the pseudogene TRBV3-2) and TRBJ1-1; D is possibly TRBD1 (6 bases). V was clipped by 1 base and J by 5 bases, with 17 bases between them. CDR1 is LGHDT, CDR2 YNNKEL, per germline (reference sequence). The CDR3 runs 16 residues. For the CDR3, the DNA is TGTGCCAGCAGCCAAGTTGTAGGTCCCAGGGGTACTGAAGCTTTCTTT. Translating it yields CASSQVVGPRGTEAFF.

V usage is TRBV30 and J usage is TRBJ1-4; D is unclear. Germline lookup yields CDR1 GTSNPN and CDR2 SVGIG (reference sequence). The length of the CDR3 is 16 residues. Trimming pared 2 bases from V and 4 bases from J, leaving 17 bases between. The DNA of the CDR3 is TGTGCCTGGAGTTCCGTAGGCGGCGGGTTTAATGAAAAACTGTTTTTT. It specifies CAWSSVGGGFNEKLFF.

Only a few counts were recorded for this clone. The genes are TRBV6-5 and TRBJ1-1, with TRBD1 matching over 8 bases. The CDR3 loop spans 14 amino acids. Germline V gene sequence: CDR1 MNHEY, CDR2 SVGAGI. V was clipped by 4 bases and J by 4 bases; unmatched bases: 5. The CDR3 coding sequence is TGTGCCAGCAGTTCCAGGACAGGGCGCACTGAAGCTTTCTTT. Its protein is CASSSRTGRTEAFF.

Only one count was recorded for this clone. The chain uses TRBV6-4 and TRBJ2-5, with 8 bases fitting TRBD1. Germline CDR1 MRHNA, CDR2 SNTAGT. This CDR3 spans 12 amino acids. V gave up 8 bases and J gave up 5 bases; unmatched junction bases: 4. For the CDR3, the DNA is TGTGCCAGCGAAAGGACAGGGGAGACCCAGTACTTC. Protein sequence: CASERTGETQYF.

The chain combines TRBV7-8 with TRBJ1-2; 8 bases agree with TRBD1. J gave up 4 bases and V 4 bases, and 5 bases lay outside the gene matches. Looked up from germline, CDR1 is SGHVS and CDR2 is FQNEAQ. The CDR3 length is 14 residues. The DNA of the CDR3 is TGTGCCAGCAGCTCCGGACAGGGCGTCTATGGCTACACCTTC. This gives the protein CASSSGQGVYGYTF.

The chain joins TRBV19 to TRBJ2-2; 8 nucleotides align to TRBD2. With 10 bases clipped from V and 5 bases from J, the junction kept 9 bases outside the gene matches. The CDR3 spans 14 residues. Germline V gene lookup returns CDR1 LNHDA and CDR2 SQIVND (reference sequence). The CDR3: CATLPGLGTGELFF. In nucleotides, the CDR3 is TGTGCCACCCTCCCGGGACTAGGGACCGGGGAGCTGTTTTTT. Full variable domain (missing parts from reference TRBV19 and TRBJ2-2): DGGITQSPKYLFRKEGQNVTLSCEQNLNHDAMYWYRQDPGQGLRLIYYSQIVNDFQKGDIAEGYSVSREKKESFPLTVTSAQKNPTAFYLCATLPGLGTGELFFGEGSRLTVL.

This chain joins TRBV28 and TRBJ1-2; 9 bases align to TRBD1. CDR1 and CDR2 (germline): MDHEN, SYDVKM. The CDR3 has 12 amino acids. The V segment lost 8 bases and the J segment 6 bases; nucleotides outside the gene matches: 4. The CDR3 coding sequence is TGTGCCAGCTGTAGGACAGGGGATGGCTACACCTTC. Its translation: CASCRTGDGYTF.

The chain couples TRBV28 to TRBJ2-2, with 8 bases identical to TRBD2. V shed 6 bases, J shed 7 bases, and the junction held 10 bases outside the gene matches. The CDR3 consists of 15 residues. Germline values: CDR1 MDHEN, CDR2 SYDVKM. In DNA form, the CDR3 reads TGTGCCAGCAGGCGCCCCGGGACTAGGATCGGGGAGCTGTTTTTT. Its protein product is CASRRPGTRIGELFF.

The chain has TRBV12-3 or TRBV12-4 and TRBJ2-2; D not resolved. V was clipped by 6 bases and J by 6 bases, with 11 bases between them. The CDR3 runs to 13 residues. The CDR3 loop reads CASRFSSPGELFF. CDR3 DNA sequence: TGTGCCAGCAGATTCAGTTCCCCCGGGGAGCTGTTTTTT.

This clone has only one observation. In nucleotides, the CDR3 is TGTGCCACAACGGGGGTTCTCGAGCAGTACTTC. Translation: CATTGVLEQYF. This chain joins TRBV30 and TRBJ2-7, with D perhaps TRBD2 (6 bases). Germline-derived CDR1 and CDR2 are GTSNPN and SVGIG (reference sequence). This CDR3 is built from 11 residues. Trimming took 8 bases from V and 6 from J, leaving 14 bases between them.

V is TRBV6-2 or TRBV6-3 and J is TRBJ2-7; 13 nucleotides match TRBD2. With 0 bases clipped from V and 4 bases from J, the junction kept 3 bases outside the gene matches. Germline V gene lookup returns CDR1 MNHEY and CDR2 SVGEGT. CDR3 length: 16 residues. The DNA of the CDR3 is TGTGCCAGCAGTTACTCTAGGACTAGCGGGAGATACGAGCAGTACTTC. Amino acid sequence: CASSYSRTSGRYEQYF.

The V gene is TRBV15, the J gene TRBJ1-6; TRBD1 might be the D (5 bases). With 0 bases removed from V and 0 bases from J, the gap between germline ends came to 9 bases. The CDR3 totals 17 residues. CDR1 is LNHNV and CDR2 is YYDKDF in the germline V gene (reference sequence). Written as DNA, the CDR3 is TGTGCCACCAGCAGAGACAGGGTCAGCTCCTATAATTCACCCCTCCACTTT. It encodes CATSRDRVSSYNSPLHF.

The chain uses TRBV27 and TRBJ2-7, with 8 bases aligning to TRBD1. There are 12 residues in the CDR3. The J segment lost 0 bases and the V segment lost 8 bases, leaving 0 bases of the junction unmatched. CDR1 MNHEY and CDR2 SMNVEV come from the germline V gene (reference sequence). CDR3 residues: CASGTGSYEQYF. The CDR3, as DNA: TGTGCCAGCGGGACAGGCTCCTACGAGCAGTACTTC.

The CDR3 region has the DNA TGTGCCAGCAGCCGCACTCAGAACACCGGGGAGCTGTTTTTT. Encoded protein: CASSRTQNTGELFF. The V and J genes are TRBV5-5 and TRBJ2-2; no clear D. V was trimmed by 4 bases and J by 1 base, leaving 8 bases between them. This CDR3 spans 14 amino acids. CDR1 and CDR2 from the germline V gene are SGHKS and YYEKEE (reference sequence).

The chain combines TRBV5-1 with TRBJ1-2; 9 nucleotides line up with TRBD1. The CDR3 loop spans 12 amino acids. Germline CDR1 and CDR2: SGHRS and YFSETQ. V gave up 3 bases and J gave up 9 bases; unmatched junction bases: 3. The CDR3 nucleotides are TGCGCCAGCAGCTGGGACAGGGACCGCTACACCTTC. It yields the protein CASSWDRDRYTF.

The DNA of the CDR3 is TGTGCCAGCAGGACTTACACTGAAGCTTTCTTT. This codes for CASRTYTEAFF. The chain carries TRBV27 and TRBJ1-1; D is unresolved. Germline loops: CDR1 MNHEY, CDR2 SMNVEV (reference sequence). The V end was cut by 6 bases, the J end by 3 bases, with 5 bases between. CDR3 length: 11 residues.

The CDR3 sequence is CASSSRDSNSPLHF. CDR3 in DNA: TGTGCCAGCAGCTCCCGGGACAGTAATTCACCCCTCCACTTT. This chain joins TRBV7-2 and TRBJ1-6, with 7 bases fitting TRBD1. The CDR3 loop spans 14 amino acids. CDR1 is SGHTA, CDR2 FQGNSA, per germline. Losses at the gene ends were 4 bases for V and 6 bases for J; bases not matched to a gene: 3.